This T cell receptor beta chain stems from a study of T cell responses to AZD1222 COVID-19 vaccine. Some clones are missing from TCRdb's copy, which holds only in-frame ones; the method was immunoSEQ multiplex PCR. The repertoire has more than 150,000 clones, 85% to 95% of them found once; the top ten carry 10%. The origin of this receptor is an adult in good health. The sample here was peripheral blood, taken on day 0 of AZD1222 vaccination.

DNA of the CDR3: TGCAGTGCCGGGGACAGTGGTGGCTACACCTTC. This codes for CSAGDSGGYTF. The chain has TRBV20-1 and TRBJ1-2, with 7 bases that match TRBD1. The CDR3 has 11 amino acids. The J segment lost 7 bases and the V segment lost 6 bases, leaving 5 bases of the junction unmatched. Looked up from germline, CDR1 is DFQATT and CDR2 is SNEGSKA (reference sequence).